Shown below are 21 T cell receptor beta chains from a single sample sequenced in a study of blood T cell repertoires in COVID-19. Repertoires were generated with immunoSEQ multiplex PCR, while TCRdb's copy carries only in-frame clones and drops some. The sample contains about 260,000 clones, 85% to 90% of which appear only once. Sequencing was carried out using PBMCs or T cells enriched from blood (not recorded which). These receptors all come from a young woman with acute COVID-19.

This sequence joins TRBV7-2 and TRBJ2-1; 13 bases are shared with TRBD2. The ends lost 1 base at V and 10 bases at J; junction bases unmatched: 13. The germline V gene encodes CDR1 SGHTA and CDR2 FQGNSA. The CDR3 length is 18 residues. The DNA of the CDR3 is TGTGCCAGCAGCTTAGGACTAGCGGGAGGTCTCTTGAGTTTGGAGCAGTTCTTC. Protein product: CASSLGLAGGLLSLEQFF.

The chain has TRBV7-2 and TRBJ2-5; D ambiguous. The CDR3 totals 14 residues. Germline assignment: CDR1 SGHTA and CDR2 FQGNSA. Trimming took off 0 bases at V and 2 bases at J, with 7 bases between the two ends. CDR3 protein: CASSLALQQETQYF. The CDR3 region has the DNA TGTGCCAGCAGCTTAGCGCTCCAGCAAGAGACCCAGTACTTC.

This chain links TRBV7-9 with TRBJ2-7; 10 nucleotides agree with TRBD2. CDR1 and CDR2 (germline): SEHNR, FQNEAQ (reference sequence). Trimming removed 1 base from V and 5 bases from J; junction bases left unmatched: 8. The CDR3 is made up of 16 amino acids. The CDR3 loop is CASSLGLAGVNHEQYF. In nucleotides, the CDR3 is TGTGCCAGCAGCTTAGGGCTAGCGGGAGTAAACCACGAGCAGTACTTC.

The chain has TRBV5-5 and TRBJ2-6, with TRBD1 matching over 8 bases. The CDR3 covers 18 residues. Germline V gene sequence: CDR1 SGHKS, CDR2 YYEKEE (reference sequence). The V segment lost 0 bases and the J segment 4 bases; nucleotides outside the gene matches: 9. CDR3 DNA: TGTGCCAGCAGCTTGGAGGCAGGGGGCTTACTGGGGGCCAACGTCCTGACTTTC. Translated: CASSLEAGGLLGANVLTF.

This chain joins TRBV5-6 and TRBJ1-1, with D possibly TRBD1 on 5 matching bases. The CDR3 is 14 residues long. Between the trimmed V and J ends, which lost 4 bases and 4 bases, there was a span of 14 bases. Looked up from germline, CDR1 is SGHDT and CDR2 is YYEEEE. CDR3 bases: TGTGCCAGCAGCCAGGAGGGGTGGGGCACTGAAGCTTTCTTT. Translating gives CASSQEGWGTEAFF.

This clone has just one count. At one of its ends the junction is not consistent with the germline gene, which may arise from a read error. V is TRBV7-7 and J is TRBJ2-2; no clear D gene. Germline loops: CDR1 SSHAT, CDR2 FNYEAQ (reference sequence). CDR3 size: 14 residues. As DNA, the CDR3 is TGTGCTAGCAGCTTAAGAGAGGTTGCCGGGGAGCTGTTTTTT. Residues: CASSLREVAGELFF. The full variable domain, rest sourced from reference TRBV7-7 and TRBJ2-2, is GAGVSQSPRYKVTKRGQDVTLRCDPISSHATLYWYQQALGQGPEFLTYFNYEAQPDKSGLPSDRFSAERPEGSISTLTIQRTEQRDSAMYRCASSLREVAGELFFGEGSRLTVL.

The chain links TRBV13 to TRBJ2-3; D is unclear. V lost 1 base, J lost 5 bases, and 7 bases lay in between. Germline V CDR1 and CDR2: PRHDT, FYEKMQ (reference sequence). CDR3 length equals 13 residues. The CDR3: CASSLVTEDTQYF. The CDR3 DNA follows: TGTGCCAGCAGCTTAGTTACAGAAGATACGCAGTATTTT. The entire variable domain, with the rest obtained from reference TRBV13 and TRBJ2-3, is as follows: AAGVIQSPRHLIKEKRETATLKCYPIPRHDTVYWYQQGPGQDPQFLISFYEKMQSDKGSIPDRFSAQQFSDYHSELNMSSLELGDSALYFCASSLVTEDTQYFGPGTRLTVL.

The chain links TRBV27 to TRBJ1-2; D is unclear. V lost 1 base, J lost 7 bases, and 10 bases lay in between. The germline gives CDR1 MNHEY, CDR2 SMNVEV (reference sequence). CDR3 length: 13 amino acids. CDR3 protein: CASSLYTGRGYTF. The CDR3 DNA follows: TGTGCCAGCAGTTTATACACGGGTCGTGGCTACACCTTC.

The chain combines TRBV4-2 with TRBJ2-7; 10 positions agree with TRBD2. This CDR3 has 15 residues. Germline-derived CDR1 and CDR2 are LGHNA and YNFKEQ. J was trimmed by 7 bases and V by 4 bases; bases with no gene match: 10. This chain's CDR3 is CASSLEGTSVKEQYF. Written as DNA, the CDR3 is TGTGCCAGCAGCCTGGAAGGGACTAGCGTGAAGGAGCAGTACTTC.

A few counts support this clone. The genes are TRBV12-3 or TRBV12-4 and TRBJ2-1; 7 nucleotides line up with TRBD1. There are 12 residues in the CDR3. The junction had 4 bases not matched to a gene; V was cut back by 7 bases and J by 7 bases. The DNA for the CDR3 is TGTGCCAGCACCCCGACAGGGAATGAGCAGTTCTTC. Its translation: CASTPTGNEQFF.

This chain joins TRBV4-1 and TRBJ1-4; a possible D gene is TRBD1 (5 bases). V was pared by 4 bases and J by 8 bases, with 17 bases between. The germline V gene has CDR1 MGHRA and CDR2 YSYEKL. This CDR3 is built from 15 residues. The CDR3 DNA reads as TGCGCCAGCAGCCGCTTCGCCAGGGTGGGCGAAAAACTGTTTTTT. Translation gives CASSRFARVGEKLFF.

The gene calls are TRBV24-1 and TRBJ2-1; maybe TRBD2 (7 bases). Trimming left V 2 bases short and J 0 bases short, with 10 bases between. The CDR3 extends over 16 amino acids. Germline assignment: CDR1 KGHDR and CDR2 SFDVKD. The CDR3 DNA reads as TGTGCCACCAGTGATTGGGAGGGGGGCTCCTACAATGAGCAGTTCTTC. It translates to CATSDWEGGSYNEQFF.

The rearrangement links TRBV12-2 to TRBJ2-3; no check of the table's D call, TRBD1, against the DNA was made. TRBV12-2 is a documented pseudogene. CDR3 length: 13 amino acids. In DNA, the CDR3 is TGTGCAAGTCGCCCACAGGGGACAGATACGCAGTATTTT. The encoded protein is CASRPQGTDTQYF.

The J gene is TRBJ2-1, the V gene TRBV5-1; TRBD1 matches at 10 bases. Germline V gene sequence: CDR1 SGHRS, CDR2 YFSETQ. With V trimmed by 3 bases and J by 4 bases, 4 bases remained unmatched. The length of the CDR3 is 15 residues. CDR3 coding DNA: TGCGCCAGCAGCTCCGGGACAGGGGATTACAATGAGCAGTTCTTC. This translates into CASSSGTGDYNEQFF. The full variable domain, rest sourced from reference TRBV5-1 and TRBJ2-1, is KAGVTQTPRYLIKTRGQQVTLSCSPISGHRSVSWYQQTPGQGLQFLFEYFSETQRNKGNFPGRFSGRQFSNSRSEMNVSTLELGDSALYLCASSSGTGDYNEQFFGPGTRLTVL.

With respect to this clone: The sample holds other DNA sequences that translate to the same CDR3. The V call is TRBV5-1, the J call TRBJ2-7; 7 nucleotides agree with TRBD1. V was pared by 0 bases and J by 5 bases, with 5 bases of the junction left unmatched. The CDR3 contains 14 residues. Germline-derived CDR1 and CDR2 are SGHRS and YFSETQ. The CDR3 sequence: CASSLATGAHEQYF. In nucleotides, the CDR3 is TGCGCCAGCAGCTTGGCAACAGGGGCCCACGAGCAGTACTTC.

The chain links TRBV28 to TRBJ1-5; D gene ambiguous. In germline, CDR1 is MDHEN, CDR2 SYDVKM. This CDR3 is built from 14 residues. Deletions cut 2 bases from V and 5 bases from J, with 10 bases between. The CDR3 bases are TGTGCCAGCAGTTTAAGCAGGCATGATCAGCCCCAGCATTTT. Translated: CASSLSRHDQPQHF. Full variable domain (outside the CDR3, taken from reference TRBV28 and TRBJ1-5): DVKVTQSSRYLVKRTGEKVFLECVQDMDHENMFWYRQDPGLGLRLIYFSYDVKMKEKGDIPEGYSVSREKKERFSLILESASTNQTSMYLCASSLSRHDQPQHFGDGTRLSIL.

The rearrangement links TRBV4-3 to TRBJ2-2, with 12 nucleotides matching TRBD2. V shed 0 bases, J shed 2 bases, and the junction held 4 bases outside the gene matches. The germline V gene has CDR1 LGHNA and CDR2 YSLEER. The CDR3 extends over 18 amino acids. The CDR3 spells CASSQDPSGRANTGELFF. CDR3 in DNA: TGCGCCAGCAGCCAAGATCCTAGCGGGAGGGCTAACACCGGGGAGCTGTTTTTT.

This clone turned up a few times. The V call is TRBV27, the J call TRBJ2-7; 12 bases are a match to TRBD1. Germline CDR1 MNHEY, CDR2 SMNVEV (reference sequence). Losses at the gene ends were 5 bases for V and 0 bases for J; bases not matched to a gene: 23. The CDR3 loop spans 22 amino acids. The CDR3 reads CASSTQGQGALQRSVGSYEQYF. The CDR3 DNA sequence: TGTGCCAGCAGTACCCAGGGACAGGGGGCGTTACAGCGGAGCGTTGGCTCCTACGAGCAGTACTTC.

The rearrangement uses TRBV5-1 and TRBJ1-4, with a possible D match to TRBD1 (5 bases). CDR1 is SGHRS, CDR2 YFSETQ, per germline. V was clipped by 4 bases and J by 0 bases, with 13 bases between them. The CDR3 length is 16 residues. The CDR3 bases are TGCGCCAGCAGCAGGGAGGCGGGGGCAACTAATGAAAAACTGTTTTTT. It specifies CASSREAGATNEKLFF.

This clone was counted a single time. The chain has TRBV7-2 and TRBJ2-1, with a tentative D call TRBD2 (6 bases). This CDR3 is 15 amino acids long. Germline V gene sequence: CDR1 SGHTA, CDR2 FQGNSA. The germline V and J ends were trimmed by 3 bases and 5 bases, with 14 bases remaining between them. CDR3 DNA: TGTGCCAGCAGCTTTTGGGCTAGCGAAAACAATGAGCAGTTCTTC. Translating gives CASSFWASENNEQFF.

The J gene is TRBJ2-7, the V gene TRBV9, with 7 bases lining up with TRBD1. Germline V lookup: CDR1 SGDLS, CDR2 YYNGEE. V gave up 3 bases and J gave up 0 bases; unmatched junction bases: 3. CDR3 size: 14 residues. CDR3 DNA: TGTGCCAGCAGCGCGGGACAGAGCTCCTACGAGCAGTACTTC. Translating it yields CASSAGQSSYEQYF.